The sequence of this TCR beta chain was determined in a study of breast tumors, draining lymph nodes, adjacent tissues. Findings and caveats of the study: Luminal-like breast cancer showed significantly greater tumor-nontumor repertoire similarity than basal-like breast cancer did.

Of note for this clonotype: Its target is not known.

Each CDR3 protein is one row after TCRdb ran MiXCR on the multiplex PCR reads. The data contain roughly 130,000 distinct CDR3 sequences, approximately 30% of them singletons. Breast cancer patients provided tissue from their axillary draining lymph nodes. The CDR3 has 17 residues. Trimming removed 6 bases at V and 3 bases at J, with 21 bases between. Germline V gene data show CDR1 as ENHRY and CDR2 as SYGVKD. The sequenced sample was axillary lymph node tissue. The receptor was derived from a female donor with breast cancer. Some clones in this sample may be carry-over from other donors' samples. V gene TRBV10-3 combines with J gene TRBJ1-3; the D gene is possibly TRBD1 (6 bases). CDR3 bases: TGTGCCATCAGACCTTTTGGACAGCCCTGGGGTGGAAACACCATATATTTT. This translates into CAIRPFGQPWGGNTIYF.